Listed here are 6 T cell receptor beta chains from one sample, sequenced in a study of cytomegalovirus exposure and HLA in healthy donors. The PCR contained 60 Vbeta and 13 Jbeta primers. Profiling relied on immunoSEQ multiplex PCR, and the TCRdb table lists in-frame clones only, not all of them. The table lists roughly 70,000 clones, with roughly 2.8% in the top ten. Sequenced sample: PBMCs. The receptors were sampled from a man in his forties in good health and CMV-seronegative.

This chain connects TRBV7-6 to TRBJ2-7; 7 positions match TRBD1. The CDR3 spans 14 residues. V lost 2 bases to trimming and J lost 5 bases; unmatched junction nucleotides: 6. Germline V gene lookup returns CDR1 SGHVS and CDR2 FNYEAQ. CDR3 protein: CASSLTQGKNEQYF. As DNA, the CDR3 is TGTGCCAGCAGCTTAACACAGGGGAAGAACGAGCAGTACTTC.

The V and J genes are TRBV11-2 and TRBJ2-3; no firm D call. Trimming shortened V by 1 base and J by 1 base, and 9 bases separated the two germline ends. CDR3 length equals 15 residues. In germline, CDR1 is SGHAT, CDR2 FQNNGV. The chain's CDR3 is CASSLGMGGTDTQYF. The CDR3 DNA is TGTGCCAGCAGCTTAGGTATGGGCGGCACAGATACGCAGTATTTT.

The chain is built from TRBV19 and TRBJ1-5; maybe TRBD1 (6 bases). V lost 7 bases to trimming and J lost 2 bases, with 18 bases between them. The germline CDR1 and CDR2 sequences are LNHDA and SQIVND (reference sequence). CDR3 length: 16 amino acids. The CDR3 reads CASTVVTGYGNQPQHF. CDR3 DNA: TGTGCCAGTACAGTCGTTACAGGGTATGGCAATCAGCCCCAGCATTTT. Full variable domain (missing parts from reference TRBV19 and TRBJ1-5): DGGITQSPKYLFRKEGQNVTLSCEQNLNHDAMYWYRQDPGQGLRLIYYSQIVNDFQKGDIAEGYSVSREKKESFPLTVTSAQKNPTAFYLCASTVVTGYGNQPQHFGDGTRLSIL.

This chain connects TRBV6-5 to TRBJ2-1, with 10 bases fitting TRBD2. The germline CDR1 and CDR2 sequences are MNHEY and SVGAGI. With V trimmed by 5 bases and J by 2 bases, 3 bases remained unmatched. This CDR3 region has 15 residues. The CDR3 DNA reads TGTGCCAGCAGTCTAGCGGGGGTAACCTACAATGAGCAGTTCTTC. Residues: CASSLAGVTYNEQFF.

The V gene is TRBV7-9, the J gene TRBJ2-2; TRBD1 agrees at 11 bases. Germline lookup yields CDR1 SEHNR and CDR2 FQNEAQ (reference sequence). Germline trimming cut 5 bases from V and 7 bases from J; bases unmatched to any gene: 9. This CDR3 contains 16 residues. The CDR3 reads CASSPDRGHSYGELFF. CDR3 coding DNA: TGTGCCAGCAGCCCGGACAGGGGGCATTCGTACGGGGAGCTGTTTTTT. The full variable domain, its missing parts supplied by reference TRBV7-9 and TRBJ2-2, is DTGVSQNPRHKITKRGQNVTFRCDPISEHNRLYWYRQTLGQGPEFLTYFQNEAQLEKSRLLSDRFSAERPKGSFSTLEIQRTEQGDSAMYLCASSPDRGHSYGELFFGEGSRLTVL.

The chain is built from TRBV5-1 and TRBJ2-1; 7 bases align to TRBD1. The germline gives CDR1 SGHRS, CDR2 YFSETQ. This CDR3 comprises 13 residues. The junction had 3 bases not matched to a gene; V was cut back by 3 bases and J by 6 bases. In DNA, the CDR3 is TGCGCCAGCAGCTCGACAGGGCGCAATGAGCAGTTCTTC. Translating gives CASSSTGRNEQFF.